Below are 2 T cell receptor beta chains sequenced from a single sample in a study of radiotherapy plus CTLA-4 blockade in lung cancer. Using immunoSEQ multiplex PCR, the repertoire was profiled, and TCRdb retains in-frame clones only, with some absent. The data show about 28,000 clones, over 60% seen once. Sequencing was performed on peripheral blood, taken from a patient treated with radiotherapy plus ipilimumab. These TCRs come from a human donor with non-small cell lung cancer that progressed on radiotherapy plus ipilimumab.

The CDR3, as DNA: TGTGCCTGGAGCCTATATGGACTGTCTGGGGACGAGCAGTACTTC. It encodes CAWSLYGLSGDEQYF. This chain connects TRBV30 to TRBJ2-7, with D maybe TRBD2 (5 bases). CDR3 length: 15 amino acids. V gave up 3 bases and J gave up 5 bases, with 20 bases separating them. Germline values: CDR1 GTSNPN, CDR2 SVGIG (reference sequence). Complete variable domain (other parts from reference TRBV30 and TRBJ2-7): SQTIHQWPATLVQPVGSPLSLECTVEGTSNPNLYWYRQAAGRGLQLLFYSVGIGQISSEVPQNLSASRPQDRQFILSSKKLLLSDSGFYLCAWSLYGLSGDEQYFGPGTRLTVT.

CDR3 in amino acids: CASSLTSGTDTQYF. The CDR3 DNA reads as TGTGCCAGCAGCCTGACTAGCGGCACAGATACGCAGTATTTT. The rearrangement links TRBV7-3 to TRBJ2-3, with 8 bases identical to TRBD2. Germline CDR1 and CDR2: SGHTA and FQGTGA. V lost 5 bases, J lost 1 base, and 2 bases stayed unmatched. There are 14 residues in the CDR3.